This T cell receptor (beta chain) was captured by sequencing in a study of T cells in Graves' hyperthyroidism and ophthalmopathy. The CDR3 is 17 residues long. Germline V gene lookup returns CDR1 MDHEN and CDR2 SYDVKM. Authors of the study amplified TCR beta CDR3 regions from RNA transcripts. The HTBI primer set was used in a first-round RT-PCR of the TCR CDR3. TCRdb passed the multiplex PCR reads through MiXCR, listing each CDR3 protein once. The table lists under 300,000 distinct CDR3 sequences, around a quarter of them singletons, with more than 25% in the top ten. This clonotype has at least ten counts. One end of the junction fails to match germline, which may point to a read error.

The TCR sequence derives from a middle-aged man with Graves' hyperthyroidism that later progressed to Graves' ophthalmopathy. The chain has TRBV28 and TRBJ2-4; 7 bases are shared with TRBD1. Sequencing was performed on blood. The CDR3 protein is CTSRSYGTVLAKNIQYF. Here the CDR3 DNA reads TGTACCAGCAGATCGTACGGGACAGTTTTAGCCAAAAACATTCAGTACTTC. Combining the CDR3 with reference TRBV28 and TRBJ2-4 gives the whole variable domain DVKVTQSSRYLVKRTGEKVFLECVQDMDHENMFWYRQDPGLGLRLIYFSYDVKMKEKGDIPEGYSVSREKKERFSLILESASTNQTSMYLCTSRSYGTVLAKNIQYFGAGTRLSVL.